This entry describes one T cell receptor (beta chain). These data come from a study of blood T cell repertoires in COVID-19. Study background: Samples of COVID-19 (acute and convalescent) were obtained from the United States, Italy and Spain.

The CDR3 runs to 17 residues. Per germline, CDR1 SGHKS and CDR2 YYEKEE (reference sequence). Between the trimmed V and J ends, which lost 1 base and 1 base, there was a span of 17 bases. As processed by the authors: Amplification with reference gene primers provided the estimates of nucleated cell counts. Clones were sequenced by immunoSEQ multiplex PCR, and TCRdb holds only the in-frame ones, with some missing. The D gene and trimming were derived from the DNA, and the V and J assignments and clone size from that table. Here the sample spans under 500,000 clones, roughly 91% being singletons. The V gene is TRBV5-5, the J gene TRBJ1-2; a weak D match, TRBD1 (6 bases). The sequence was obtained from a young woman with acute or convalescent COVID-19. The specimen sequenced was peripheral blood. The CDR3 DNA reads as TGTGCCAGCAGCTTGAGTGGGCAGGGGATTGTTAACTATGGCTACACCTTC. As protein: CASSLSGQGIVNYGYTF.